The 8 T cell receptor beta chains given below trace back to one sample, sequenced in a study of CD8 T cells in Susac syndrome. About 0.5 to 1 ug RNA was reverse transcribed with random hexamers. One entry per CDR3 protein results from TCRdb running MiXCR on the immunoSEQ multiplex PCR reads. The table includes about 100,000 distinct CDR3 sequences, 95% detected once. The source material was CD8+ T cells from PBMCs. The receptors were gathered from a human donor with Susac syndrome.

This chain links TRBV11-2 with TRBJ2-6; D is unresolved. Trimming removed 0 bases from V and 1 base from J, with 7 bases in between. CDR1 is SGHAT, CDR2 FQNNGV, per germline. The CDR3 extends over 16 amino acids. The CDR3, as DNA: TGTGCCAGCAGCTTAGATAGGTGGTCTGGGGCCAACGTCCTGACTTTC. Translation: CASSLDRWSGANVLTF.

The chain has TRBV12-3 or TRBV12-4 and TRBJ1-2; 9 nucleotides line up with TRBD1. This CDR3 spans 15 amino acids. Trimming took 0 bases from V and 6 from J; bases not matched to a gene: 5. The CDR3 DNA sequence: TGTGCCAGCAGTTTAGCGCTCGGGGACAGGGATGGCTACACCTTC. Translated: CASSLALGDRDGYTF.

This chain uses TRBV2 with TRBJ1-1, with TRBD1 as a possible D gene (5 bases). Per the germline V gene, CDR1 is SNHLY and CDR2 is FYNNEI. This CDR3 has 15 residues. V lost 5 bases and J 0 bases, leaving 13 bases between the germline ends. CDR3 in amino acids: CASSSDSSLNTEAFF. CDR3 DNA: TGTGCCAGCAGTTCTGACAGCTCGCTGAACACTGAAGCTTTCTTT.

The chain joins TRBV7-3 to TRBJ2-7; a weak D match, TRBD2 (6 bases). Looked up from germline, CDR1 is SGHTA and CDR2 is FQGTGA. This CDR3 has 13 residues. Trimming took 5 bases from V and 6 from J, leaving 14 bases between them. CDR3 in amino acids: CASSPRAEGEQYF. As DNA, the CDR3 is TGTGCCAGCAGCCCGAGGGCGGAGGGCGAGCAGTACTTC.

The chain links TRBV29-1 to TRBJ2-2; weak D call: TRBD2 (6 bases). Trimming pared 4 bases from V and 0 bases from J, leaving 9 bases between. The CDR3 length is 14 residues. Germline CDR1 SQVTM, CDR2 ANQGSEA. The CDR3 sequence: CSVVGGTNTGELFF. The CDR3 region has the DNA TGCAGCGTTGTTGGGGGGACGAACACCGGGGAGCTGTTTTTT.

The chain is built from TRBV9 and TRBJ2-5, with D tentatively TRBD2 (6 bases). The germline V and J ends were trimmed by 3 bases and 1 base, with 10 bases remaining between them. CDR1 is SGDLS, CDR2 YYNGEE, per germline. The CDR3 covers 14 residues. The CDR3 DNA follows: TGTGCCAGCAGCGCCCGGGACTCCCAAGAGACCCAGTACTTC. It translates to CASSARDSQETQYF.

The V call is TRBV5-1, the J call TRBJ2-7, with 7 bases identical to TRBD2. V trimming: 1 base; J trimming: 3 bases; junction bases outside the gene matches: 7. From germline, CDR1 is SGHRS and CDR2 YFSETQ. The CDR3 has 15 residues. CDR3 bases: TGCGCCAGCAGCTTGAAACCCCCGGGGGGCTACGAGCAGTACTTC. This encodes CASSLKPPGGYEQYF.

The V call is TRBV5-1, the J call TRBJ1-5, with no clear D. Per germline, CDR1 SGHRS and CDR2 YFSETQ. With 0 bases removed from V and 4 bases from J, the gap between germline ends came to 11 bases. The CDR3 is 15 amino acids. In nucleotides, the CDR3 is TGCGCCAGCAGCTTGGGCGGGATCCAAAATCAGCCCCAGCATTTT. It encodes CASSLGGIQNQPQHF.